The source of this TCR beta chain is a study of brain T cells in children with intractable seizures. General study points: Patients' HCMV serostatus was unknown; virus specificity rests on CDR3 similarity alone.

Germline V gene lookup returns CDR1 SGHVS and CDR2 FQNEAQ. The CDR3 consists of 14 residues. Trimming removed 1 base at V and 2 bases at J, with 6 bases between. Profiled with immunoSEQ multiplex PCR; TCRdb holds only in-frame clones, not every one. The profile covers fewer than 25,000 clones, with roughly 92% appearing a single time and under 6.5% taken by the ten largest. Concerning this clone: No antigen is known for it.

This specimen consisted of peripheral blood, obtained at surgery. This clonotype was obtained from a boy younger than 18 with focal cortical dysplasia and intractable seizures. V gene TRBV7-8 combines with J gene TRBJ1-5, with a weak D call TRBD1 (6 bases). CDR3 DNA sequence: TGTGCCAGCAGCTTAGGGACAGGCAATCAGCCCCAGCATTTT. It translates to CASSLGTGNQPQHF.